What follows are 21 T cell receptor beta chains derived from one specimen sequenced in a study of blood T cell repertoires in COVID-19. Assay: immunoSEQ multiplex PCR; the TCRdb copy retains only in-frame clones and omits some. The table lists hundreds of thousands of clones, 84% of them singletons. Sample: peripheral blood. Source of these receptors: a man in his thirties or forties with active or convalescent COVID-19.

The chain combines TRBV7-9 with TRBJ1-6, with TRBD1 matching over 10 bases. Germline CDR1 SEHNR, CDR2 FQNEAQ (reference sequence). The CDR3 sequence is 15 residues long. With V trimmed by 5 bases and J by 7 bases, 5 bases remained unmatched. For the CDR3, the DNA is TGTGCCAGCAGCCCGCGGGGACAGGGGAATTCACCCCTCCACTTT. As protein: CASSPRGQGNSPLHF.

This clone was recorded a few times. The V call is TRBV4-2, the J call TRBJ1-5; a weak D match, TRBD1 (6 bases). The V and J ends lost 0 bases and 4 bases respectively, with 13 bases between them. This CDR3 is built from 16 residues. From germline, CDR1 is LGHNA and CDR2 YNFKEQ. In nucleotides, the CDR3 is TGTGCCAGCAGCCAAGATCCAGGACAGCGGAATCAGCCCCAGCATTTT. The encoded protein is CASSQDPGQRNQPQHF.

The chain has TRBV6-6 and TRBJ1-4; the D gene is possibly TRBD1 (6 bases). Germline loops: CDR1 MNHNY, CDR2 SVGAGI (reference sequence). V dropped 5 bases and J dropped 4 bases, with 11 bases sitting between them. This CDR3 is 14 amino acids long. Here the CDR3 reads CASSIDRLNEKLFF. In DNA, the CDR3 is TGTGCCAGCAGTATTGACAGGCTTAATGAAAAACTGTTTTTT.

V usage is TRBV7-2 and J usage is TRBJ2-5; D gene ambiguous. From germline, CDR1 is SGHTA and CDR2 FQGNSA. The germline V and J ends were trimmed by 5 bases and 4 bases, with 11 bases remaining between them. This CDR3 spans 13 amino acids. The CDR3 sequence: CASSTPNPETQYF. In nucleotides, the CDR3 is TGTGCCAGCAGCACCCCTAATCCAGAGACCCAGTACTTC.

The chain uses TRBV19 and TRBJ1-5; 7 bases agree with TRBD1. After removal of 4 bases from V and 5 bases from J, the junction contained 8 bases not matched to a gene. Germline V gene lookup returns CDR1 LNHDA and CDR2 SQIVND (reference sequence). The length of the CDR3 is 15 residues. Written as DNA, the CDR3 is TGTGCCAGTAGTACTATCGGACAGGAATATCAGCCCCAGCATTTT. Protein sequence: CASSTIGQEYQPQHF.

This chain links TRBV7-8 with TRBJ1-1; no reliable D call. Trimming left V 4 bases short and J 4 bases short, with 10 bases between. Germline values: CDR1 SGHVS, CDR2 FQNEAQ. CDR3 length equals 13 residues. The CDR3, as DNA: TGTGCCAGCAGCTCCGACATCCGCACTGAAGCTTTCTTT. It is translated as CASSSDIRTEAFF.

In its sample, this clone was seen once. The chain carries TRBV6-6 and TRBJ2-1, with 8 bases fitting TRBD2. In germline, CDR1 is MNHNY, CDR2 SVGAGI (reference sequence). V shed 5 bases and J 11 bases; nucleotides not matched to a gene: 5. This CDR3 is 12 amino acids long. CDR3 nucleotide sequence: TGTGCCAGCAGTACAACTAGCGGACAGCAGTTCTTC. Its protein is CASSTTSGQQFF.

The V gene is TRBV5-4, the J gene TRBJ1-6, with D perhaps TRBD1 (5 bases). Per the germline V gene, CDR1 is SGHNT and CDR2 is YYREEE (reference sequence). The CDR3 has 14 residues. V shed 2 bases and J shed 5 bases, with 8 bases lying between them. As DNA, the CDR3 is TGTGCCAGCAGCTTAGACAGACATAATTCACCCCTCCACTTT. Translated, it gives CASSLDRHNSPLHF.

Concerning this clone: At one end, the junction sequence differs from germline, possibly due to a read error. This chain connects TRBV3-1 (or the pseudogene TRBV3-2) to TRBJ2-3, with TRBD2 matching 10 bases. The CDR3 sequence is 15 residues long. The V gene's germline CDR1 is LGHDT and CDR2 YNNKEL (reference sequence). CDR3 nucleotides: TGTGCCAGCAGCCAAGATGGCGGTAGCGGGGGGACTCAGTCTTTT. It codes for CASSQDGGSGGTQSF.

The chain uses TRBV7-2 and TRBJ2-5; D is possibly TRBD1 (7 bases). CDR1 is SGHTA, CDR2 FQGNSA, per germline. The CDR3 length is 14 residues. V gave up 5 bases and J gave up 3 bases, with 13 bases separating them. In DNA, the CDR3 is TGTGCCAGCAGCGGAGGGGGCCCCAAAGAGACCCAGTACTTC. It encodes CASSGGGPKETQYF.

This clone was seen only a few times. The chain couples TRBV18 to TRBJ1-2, with D perhaps TRBD1 (5 bases). The CDR3 is 15 residues long. Per germline, CDR1 KGHSH and CDR2 LQKENI. Trimming shortened V by 5 bases and J by 6 bases, and 19 bases separated the two germline ends. The DNA for the CDR3 is TGTGCCAGCTCATCCACAGGAACAGATCGGGATGGCTACACCTTC. As protein: CASSSTGTDRDGYTF. The full variable domain, completed using reference TRBV18 and TRBJ1-2, is NAGVMQNPRHLVRRRGQEARLRCSPMKGHSHVYWYRQLPEEGLKFMVYLQKENIIDESGMPKERFSAEFPKEGPSILRIQQVVRGDSAAYFCASSSTGTDRDGYTFGSGTRLTVV.

The chain's CDR3 is CASIYKGVSGNTIYF. Written as DNA, the CDR3 is TGTGCCAGCATCTATAAAGGAGTCTCTGGAAACACCATATATTTT. J is TRBJ1-3 and V is TRBV6-6; D is undetermined. Germline loops: CDR1 MNHNY, CDR2 SVGAGI (reference sequence). V was pared by 7 bases and J by 0 bases, with 13 bases between. The CDR3 runs 15 residues.

The V call is TRBV30, the J call TRBJ1-1, with D tentatively TRBD1 (6 bases). Germline lookup yields CDR1 GTSNPN and CDR2 SVGIG (reference sequence). V lost 1 base to trimming and J lost 6 bases, with 21 bases between them. The CDR3 totals 16 residues. The CDR3 DNA follows: TGTGCCTGGAGTGCCCTCCCGCCAGGGGCCGGAGCTGAAGCTTTCTTT. It specifies CAWSALPPGAGAEAFF.

The rearrangement links TRBV7-2 to TRBJ1-1; a possible D gene is TRBD1 (5 bases). Germline V gene data show CDR1 as SGHTA and CDR2 as FQGNSA. The CDR3 runs to 14 residues. V was cut by 1 base and J by 3 bases, with 9 bases left in between. The CDR3 region is CASSLGRAYTEAFF. The CDR3 DNA reads TGTGCCAGCAGCTTAGGCAGGGCTTACACTGAAGCTTTCTTT.

The chain links TRBV30 to TRBJ2-3; the D gene is possibly TRBD2 (6 bases). V lost 1 base to trimming and J lost 4 bases, with 15 bases between them. The CDR3 runs to 15 residues. CDR1 and CDR2 from the germline V gene are GTSNPN and SVGIG (reference sequence). This chain's CDR3 is CAWSAGLPLSDTQYF. DNA for the CDR3: TGTGCCTGGAGTGCGGGACTCCCTTTATCAGATACGCAGTATTTT.

The V gene is TRBV5-6, the J gene TRBJ2-3; TRBD1 matches 9 bases. The CDR3 loop spans 15 amino acids. CDR1 SGHDT and CDR2 YYEEEE come from the germline V gene. V was pared by 0 bases and J by 1 base, with 0 bases of the junction left unmatched. CDR3 nucleotide sequence: TGTGCCAGCAGCTTGGGGACAGGGGGCACAGATACGCAGTATTTT. The encoded protein is CASSLGTGGTDTQYF.

To note about this clone: The junction departs from germline at one end; a sequencing error may be responsible. This rearrangement joins TRBV25-1 to TRBJ2-4, with 11 nucleotides matching TRBD2. The CDR3 loop spans 16 amino acids. CDR1 and CDR2 from the germline V gene are MGHDK and SYGVNS. CDR3: CASSELAGGPFGLQYF. The DNA for the CDR3 is TGTGCCAGCAGCGAATTAGCGGGAGGGCCCTTTGGTCTTCAGTACTTC.

The CDR3 DNA sequence: TGTGCCAGCAGTTTAGGGCCTGGGGAGCAGTACTTC. It yields the protein CASSLGPGEQYF. The V call is TRBV27, the J call TRBJ2-7; D gene uncertain. V was pared by 2 bases and J by 7 bases, with 9 bases between. The CDR3 has 12 residues. The germline CDR1 and CDR2 sequences are MNHEY and SMNVEV (reference sequence).

The chain couples TRBV18 to TRBJ2-5; 7 bases agree with TRBD1. The trim removed 3 bases at V and 1 base at J, leaving 14 bases unmatched. The length of the CDR3 is 18 residues. Germline V gene lookup returns CDR1 KGHSH and CDR2 LQKENI. This CDR3 is CASSPARGQLNLQETQYF. CDR3 in DNA: TGTGCCAGCTCACCTGCCCGGGGACAGCTAAATCTCCAAGAGACCCAGTACTTC. Full variable domain (remainder filled in from reference TRBV18 and TRBJ2-5): NAGVMQNPRHLVRRRGQEARLRCSPMKGHSHVYWYRQLPEEGLKFMVYLQKENIIDESGMPKERFSAEFPKEGPSILRIQQVVRGDSAAYFCASSPARGQLNLQETQYFGPGTRLLVL.

The rearrangement links TRBV6-2 or TRBV6-3 to TRBJ1-6; 8 bases align to TRBD1. The ends lost 2 bases at V and 10 bases at J; junction bases unmatched: 7. The CDR3 is 15 residues long. Germline-derived CDR1 and CDR2 are MNHEY and SVGEGT. CDR3 sequence: CASSYLDRVRSPLHF. In nucleotides, the CDR3 is TGTGCCAGCAGTTACCTGGACAGGGTAAGATCACCCCTCCACTTT.

The chain has TRBV7-9 and TRBJ1-5, with 11 bases matching TRBD1. The CDR3 loop spans 15 amino acids. Trimming took 6 bases from V and 6 from J; bases not matched to a gene: 7. Looked up from germline, CDR1 is SEHNR and CDR2 is FQNEAQ (reference sequence). The CDR3, as DNA: TGTGCCAGCAGTCGAGGACAGGGGGCGAGTCAGCCCCAGCATTTT. Amino acid sequence: CASSRGQGASQPQHF.